Shown below are 27 T cell receptor beta chains from a single sample sequenced in a study of shared clonotypes between healthy human individuals. Some clones are missing from TCRdb's copy, which holds only in-frame ones; the method was immunoSEQ multiplex PCR. The top ten hold 15% to 20% of the sample, which has about 320,000 clones, roughly 84% seen once. The sequencing sample was made of memory CD8+ T cells sorted from blood. Sample subset: CD45RO+ cells pooled with CCR7-negative TemRA cells. These receptor sequences come from a man between 18 and 29 years old in good health.

V is TRBV11-2 and J is TRBJ2-7; D uncertain. The CDR3 runs to 12 residues. Per germline, CDR1 SGHAT and CDR2 FQNNGV. V was cut by 5 bases and J by 5 bases, with 10 bases left in between. The CDR3 bases are TGTGCCAGCAGCCCCTTCTATAACGAGCAGTACTTC. As protein: CASSPFYNEQYF. Using reference TRBV11-2 and TRBJ2-7 for the parts outside the CDR3, the full variable domain is EAGVAQSPRYKIIEKRQSVAFWCNPISGHATLYWYQQILGQGPKLLIQFQNNGVVDDSQLPKDRFSAERLKGVDSTLKIQPAKLEDSAVYLCASSPFYNEQYFGPGTRLTVT.

V and J are TRBV4-1 and TRBJ2-1; TRBD2 aligns across 11 bases. Germline V lookup: CDR1 MGHRA, CDR2 YSYEKL. V lost 4 bases, J lost 6 bases, and 17 bases stayed unmatched. The CDR3 is made up of 19 amino acids. CDR3 DNA: TGCGCCAGCAGCCCCTTAGATAGCGGGAGGGCTCATCTTCCCAATGAGCAGTTCTTC. It codes for CASSPLDSGRAHLPNEQFF.

This chain connects TRBV7-6 to TRBJ2-7; perhaps TRBD2 as D (5 bases). CDR1 is SGHVS, CDR2 FNYEAQ, per germline. The CDR3 extends over 14 amino acids. Trimming took 3 bases from V and 6 from J, leaving 15 bases between them. The CDR3 is CASSLSGGPSEQYF. CDR3 sequence (DNA): TGTGCCAGCAGCTTGTCCGGAGGCCCCTCCGAGCAGTACTTC.

This clone appeared a few times. The chain links TRBV19 to TRBJ2-7; D perhaps matches TRBD1 (5 bases). Germline values: CDR1 LNHDA, CDR2 SQIVND (reference sequence). The V gene lost 8 bases and the J gene lost 3 bases, with 14 bases spanning the gap. This CDR3 region has 13 residues. CDR3: CASGLGALYEQYF. The DNA of the CDR3 is TGTGCCAGTGGGCTTGGGGCCCTCTACGAGCAGTACTTC.

V gene TRBV6-6 combines with J gene TRBJ2-1, with 9 bases fitting TRBD2. From germline, CDR1 is MNHNY and CDR2 SVGAGI (reference sequence). The CDR3 runs 16 residues. After removal of 0 bases from V and 6 bases from J, the junction contained 6 bases not matched to a gene. CDR3 loop: CASSYSAVAGANEQFF. CDR3 bases: TGTGCCAGCAGTTACTCGGCCGTAGCGGGAGCCAATGAGCAGTTCTTC.

This clone was counted only a few times. The chain joins TRBV7-2 to TRBJ2-1; D possibly corresponds to TRBD1 (6 bases). Germline loops: CDR1 SGHTA, CDR2 FQGNSA. The germline V and J ends were trimmed by 5 bases and 1 base, with 12 bases remaining between them. This CDR3 is 15 amino acids long. CDR3 protein: CASSGPGTSYNEQFF. The CDR3 region has the DNA TGTGCCAGCAGCGGTCCCGGGACATCCTACAATGAGCAGTTCTTC. Complete variable domain (other parts from reference TRBV7-2 and TRBJ2-1): GAGVSQSPSNKVTEKGKDVELRCDPISGHTALYWYRQSLGQGLEFLIYFQGNSAPDKSGLPSDRFSAERTGGSVSTLTIQRTQQEDSAVYLCASSGPGTSYNEQFFGPGTRLTVL.

Regarding this clone: The sample has other DNA sequences that encode this CDR3 too. The CDR3 loop is CSVSGTSGNHYEQYF. As DNA, the CDR3 is TGCAGCGTTTCCGGGACTAGCGGGAACCACTACGAGCAGTACTTC. V and J are TRBV29-1 and TRBJ2-7, with 13 bases lining up with TRBD2. V was clipped by 5 bases and J by 3 bases; unmatched bases: 7. CDR1 is SQVTM and CDR2 is ANQGSEA in the germline V gene. The CDR3 totals 15 residues.

The CDR3 protein is CASSMGQPSYNEQFF. CDR3 DNA: TGTGCCAGTAGTATGGGACAGCCCTCCTACAATGAGCAGTTCTTC. The chain recombines TRBV19 with TRBJ2-1; 7 bases line up with TRBD1. This CDR3 has 15 residues. V lost 3 bases and J lost 0; bases outside the gene matches: 2. Germline V gene sequence: CDR1 LNHDA, CDR2 SQIVND (reference sequence).

This chain uses TRBV5-4 with TRBJ2-7; no clear D. The germline V and J ends were trimmed by 4 bases and 3 bases, with 11 bases remaining between them. Looked up from germline, CDR1 is SGHNT and CDR2 is YYREEE (reference sequence). This CDR3 spans 13 amino acids. This CDR3 is CASSPSRDYEQYF. For the CDR3, the DNA is TGTGCCAGCAGCCCATCACGCGACTACGAGCAGTACTTC.

This clone was seen only once. This chain uses TRBV7-2 with TRBJ2-5; 8 positions match TRBD1. CDR3 length: 13 amino acids. J was trimmed by 3 bases and V by 6 bases; bases with no gene match: 3. Germline CDR1 reads SGHTA; CDR2 reads FQGNSA. CDR3 in amino acids: CASSVDREETQYF. Here the CDR3 DNA reads TGTGCCAGCAGTGTGGACAGGGAAGAGACCCAGTACTTC.

The chain recombines TRBV5-6 with TRBJ2-7; perhaps TRBD2 as D (5 bases). The V end lost 4 bases, the J end lost 4 bases, and 9 bases lay between the germline ends. There are 12 residues in the CDR3. Germline CDR1 and CDR2: SGHDT and YYEEEE. This CDR3 is CASSREGYEQYF. The DNA of the CDR3 is TGTGCCAGCAGCCGGGAAGGTTACGAGCAGTACTTC.

The chain is built from TRBV6-1 and TRBJ1-1; no reliable D call. CDR1 MNHNS and CDR2 SASEGT come from the germline V gene. V lost 5 bases and J lost 4, with 11 bases in between. This CDR3 has 13 amino acids. The CDR3 loop is CASSPTLLTEAFF. The CDR3, as DNA: TGTGCCAGCAGTCCGACCCTTCTCACTGAAGCTTTCTTT.

The chain uses TRBV18 and TRBJ2-2; D is undetermined. The CDR3 has 15 residues. Trimming removed 3 bases from V and 4 bases from J, with 12 bases in between. Germline V gives CDR1 KGHSH, CDR2 LQKENI. The CDR3 protein is CASSPADDGTGELFF. In DNA, the CDR3 is TGTGCCAGCTCACCTGCCGACGACGGCACCGGGGAGCTGTTTTTT.

CDR3 protein: CASSESMTLGESNEQYF. CDR3 sequence (DNA): TGCGCCAGCAGTGAGTCGATGACCTTAGGGGAAAGTAACGAGCAGTACTTC. V gene TRBV10-1 combines with J gene TRBJ2-7, with D possibly being TRBD1 (5 bases). Germline CDR1 is WNHNN and CDR2 is SYGVQD (reference sequence). CDR3 length: 17 amino acids. The V gene lost 0 bases and the J gene lost 5 bases, with 20 bases spanning the gap.

This chain connects TRBV5-8 to TRBJ2-7; D may match TRBD1 or TRBD2 (6 bases each). The CDR3 consists of 13 residues. Trimming stripped 4 bases from V and 4 bases from J, with 12 bases between. Germline CDR1 reads SGHTS; CDR2 reads YDEGEE. The CDR3 reads CASSPGGLYEQYF. CDR3 DNA sequence: TGTGCCAGCAGCCCCGGGGGCTTATACGAGCAGTACTTC.

This chain joins TRBV2 and TRBJ2-7; the match to TRBD1 covers 9 bases. CDR1 and CDR2 from the germline V gene are SNHLY and FYNNEI. Trimming took 5 bases from V and 4 from J; bases not matched to a gene: 9. The CDR3 extends over 15 amino acids. Here the CDR3 reads CASSLGQGSVYEQYF. DNA of the CDR3: TGTGCCAGCAGTCTCGGACAGGGGAGCGTTTACGAGCAGTACTTC.

The rearrangement joins TRBV15 to TRBJ1-6; D remains ambiguous. CDR1 is LNHNV and CDR2 is YYDKDF in the germline V gene (reference sequence). V was clipped by 3 bases and J by 0 bases, with 9 bases between them. The CDR3 runs 16 residues. CDR3 amino acids: CATSSVLSSYNSPLHF. CDR3 sequence (DNA): TGTGCCACCAGCAGTGTACTAAGCTCCTATAATTCACCCCTCCACTTT.

CDR3 sequence: CASSSFRGKKLFF. The CDR3 DNA sequence: TGTGCCAGCAGCTCATTCAGGGGTAAAAAACTGTTTTTT. The chain carries TRBV7-9 and TRBJ1-4; a possible D gene is TRBD1 (6 bases). The CDR3 covers 13 residues. The germline V gene has CDR1 SEHNR and CDR2 FQNEAQ (reference sequence). V lost 4 bases and J 9 bases, leaving 12 bases between the germline ends.

The chain combines TRBV7-9 with TRBJ1-1, with D possibly matching TRBD1 (6 bases). CDR1 and CDR2 (germline): SEHNR, FQNEAQ (reference sequence). This CDR3 has 16 amino acids. V lost 3 bases and J 0 bases, leaving 14 bases between the germline ends. The CDR3 sequence: CASSFGDMGMNTEAFF. The CDR3 DNA follows: TGTGCCAGCAGCTTTGGGGACATGGGGATGAACACTGAAGCTTTCTTT.

This chain connects TRBV7-9 to TRBJ1-1; D is ambiguous. V gave up 1 base and J gave up 6 bases, with 12 bases separating them. The CDR3 extends over 14 amino acids. The germline CDR1 and CDR2 sequences are SEHNR and FQNEAQ (reference sequence). The CDR3 loop reads CASSLVAGGAEAFF. The CDR3 DNA reads TGTGCCAGCAGCTTAGTGGCAGGTGGGGCTGAAGCTTTCTTT.

The J gene is TRBJ2-7, the V gene TRBV21-1; the listed D gene, TRBD2, was not tested against the DNA. TRBV21-1 has pseudogene status. The CDR3 runs to 9 residues. CDR3 in DNA: TGTGCCCTCTCCTACGAGCAGTACTTC. Its translation: CALSYEQYF.

V gene TRBV13 combines with J gene TRBJ2-5; D is uncertain. Per germline, CDR1 PRHDT and CDR2 FYEKMQ (reference sequence). The CDR3 totals 12 residues. The germline V and J ends were trimmed by 0 bases and 5 bases, with 4 bases remaining between them. The CDR3: CASSLGVETQYF. The CDR3 coding sequence is TGTGCCAGCAGCTTAGGGGTGGAGACCCAGTACTTC. The variable domain in full, with the rest retrieved from reference TRBV13 and TRBJ2-5, is AAGVIQSPRHLIKEKRETATLKCYPIPRHDTVYWYQQGPGQDPQFLISFYEKMQSDKGSIPDRFSAQQFSDYHSELNMSSLELGDSALYFCASSLGVETQYFGPGTRLLVL.

Here the CDR3 reads CASGVGGPETQYF. Here the CDR3 DNA reads TGTGCTAGTGGGGTAGGGGGGCCGGAGACCCAGTACTTC. The chain links TRBV12-5 to TRBJ2-5; the D gene could be TRBD1 or TRBD2 (6 bases each). V lost 6 bases, J lost 5 bases, and 13 bases lay in between. The germline V gene has CDR1 LGHNT and CDR2 FRNRAP. This CDR3 contains 13 residues.

This rearrangement joins TRBV6-6 to TRBJ2-7, with a weak D call TRBD1 (6 bases). This CDR3 spans 14 amino acids. The V gene's germline CDR1 is MNHNY and CDR2 SVGAGI (reference sequence). The V gene lost 6 bases and the J gene lost 0 bases, with 12 bases spanning the gap. The DNA of the CDR3 is TGTGCCAGCAGATACCGGGACAACTCCTACGAGCAGTACTTC. This sequence encodes CASRYRDNSYEQYF.

This chain links TRBV27 with TRBJ1-1; TRBD1 is a possible D gene (5 bases). The germline CDR1 and CDR2 sequences are MNHEY and SMNVEV (reference sequence). The CDR3 sequence is 14 residues long. V gave up 4 bases and J gave up 4 bases, with 13 bases separating them. The CDR3 region has the DNA TGTGCCAGCAGTTCGCTTAGAGGGGCCACTGAAGCTTTCTTT. This translates into CASSSLRGATEAFF.

The chain couples TRBV7-9 to TRBJ2-7; 8 bases fit TRBD1. CDR3 length equals 16 residues. After removal of 6 bases from V and 0 bases from J, the junction contained 10 bases not matched to a gene. Germline CDR1 and CDR2: SEHNR and FQNEAQ (reference sequence). The CDR3 DNA sequence: TGTGCCAGCAGTCATTTAGACAGGGGCCCCTCCTACGAGCAGTACTTC. Its translation: CASSHLDRGPSYEQYF.

V gene TRBV4-1 combines with J gene TRBJ1-5; 8 nucleotides align to TRBD1. CDR1 is MGHRA, CDR2 YSYEKL, per germline. The CDR3 runs to 17 residues. V was pared by 4 bases and J by 8 bases, with 16 bases of the junction left unmatched. CDR3 amino acids: CASSPQSAVRGLKPQHF. The CDR3 DNA reads as TGCGCCAGCAGCCCCCAATCTGCGGTCAGGGGGCTTAAGCCCCAGCATTTT.